Below, 25 T cell receptor beta chains from the same sample are listed, as sequenced in a study of OX40 agonist ivuxolimab in advanced cancers. The method was immunoSEQ multiplex PCR; TCRdb's version includes in-frame clones alone and lacks a portion of them. This table holds about 75,000 clones, 85% to 90% found once. The sequencing used CD4+ or CD8+ T cells sorted from blood, collected in a trial of the OX40 agonist ivuxolimab. The receptors here all came from an adult with an advanced solid tumor such as melanoma, head and neck, liver or kidney cancer.

The CDR3 sequence is CASSPGDLNNEQFF. Here the CDR3 DNA reads TGCGCCAGCAGTCCGGGGGATCTGAACAATGAGCAGTTCTTC. The chain combines TRBV5-1 with TRBJ2-1, with D maybe TRBD2 (6 bases). The CDR3 spans 14 residues. CDR1 is SGHRS, CDR2 YFSETQ, per germline. V gave up 5 bases and J gave up 5 bases, with 14 bases separating them.

The chain joins TRBV28 to TRBJ2-2; 8 nucleotides match TRBD1. CDR1 and CDR2 from the germline V gene are MDHEN and SYDVKM. J lost 1 base, V lost 5 bases, and 6 bases had no gene match. CDR3 length: 16 residues. The CDR3, as DNA: TGTGCCAGCAGTCCCTCCGGGACAGGGAACACCGGGGAGCTGTTTTTT. Translation gives CASSPSGTGNTGELFF.

This chain connects TRBV29-1 to TRBJ2-7, with D perhaps being TRBD1 or TRBD2 (5 bases each). Germline V CDR1 and CDR2: SQVTM, ANQGSEA. This CDR3 is built from 10 residues. Trimming took off 6 bases at V and 5 bases at J, with 8 bases between the two ends. The CDR3 bases are TGCAGCGTCGGGACGAACGAGCAGTACTTC. Its protein is CSVGTNEQYF.

The CDR3 sequence is CASSSQGGGYGYTF. The CDR3 region has the DNA TGTGCCAGCAGCTCACAGGGTGGGGGCTATGGCTACACCTTC. The chain is built from TRBV7-2 and TRBJ1-2, with D possibly TRBD1 on 6 matching bases. V lost 4 bases, J lost 4 bases, and 13 bases lay in between. The length of the CDR3 is 14 residues. From germline, CDR1 is SGHTA and CDR2 FQGNSA.

The chain is built from TRBV6-1 and TRBJ1-3; D uncertain. The CDR3 is made up of 11 amino acids. Germline lookup yields CDR1 MNHNS and CDR2 SASEGT. Trimming left V 6 bases short and J 4 bases short, with 4 bases between. In DNA form, the CDR3 reads TGTGCCAGCAGCCGGGGAAACACCATATATTTT. Protein sequence: CASSRGNTIYF.

The chain couples TRBV11-2 to TRBJ1-1; 7 bases match TRBD1. Germline loops: CDR1 SGHAT, CDR2 FQNNGV. This CDR3 comprises 17 residues. J gave up 5 bases and V 5 bases, and 17 bases lay outside the gene matches. The CDR3 DNA is TGTGCCAGCAGCCAGGGCCGCAGGGGGACCCTGAGGACTGAAGCTTTCTTT. This translates into CASSQGRRGTLRTEAFF.

With regard to this clone: The junction does not match germline at one end; this may be a read error. J is TRBJ2-3 and V is TRBV5-4; 9 nucleotides match TRBD1. This CDR3 is built from 15 residues. Per germline, CDR1 SGHNT and CDR2 YYREEE (reference sequence). The CDR3 nucleotides are TGCATAACAGGGGGCCTAGAGCCCCACACAGATACGCAGTATTTT. This sequence encodes CITGGLEPHTDTQYF.

This clone was seen a single time. The V gene is TRBV9, the J gene TRBJ2-7, with no clear D. The CDR3 has 12 residues. Germline CDR1 and CDR2: SGDLS and YYNGEE. Trimming removed 4 bases at V and 0 bases at J, with 5 bases between. The chain's CDR3 is CASSTSSYEQYF. CDR3 bases: TGTGCCAGCAGCACCTCCTCCTACGAGCAGTACTTC.

The chain joins TRBV6-5 to TRBJ1-3; D not resolved. The germline gives CDR1 MNHEY, CDR2 SVGAGI. Trimming cost V 2 bases and J 0 bases, with 2 bases left between them. The CDR3 has 13 amino acids. This CDR3 reads CASSYSSGNTIYF. The CDR3 DNA is TGTGCCAGCAGTTACAGCTCTGGAAACACCATATATTTT.

This clone appeared once. The rearrangement links TRBV7-3 to TRBJ2-4; 12 bases are a match to TRBD1. J was trimmed by 8 bases and V by 5 bases; bases with no gene match: 4. The CDR3 consists of 14 residues. CDR1 SGHTA and CDR2 FQGTGA come from the germline V gene. Written as DNA, the CDR3 is TGTGCCAGCAGCCAGGGACAGGGGGCTGACATTCAGTACTTC. As protein: CASSQGQGADIQYF.

This chain joins TRBV7-2 and TRBJ1-6; TRBD1 aligns across 7 bases. The J segment lost 9 bases and the V segment lost 4 bases, leaving 6 bases of the junction unmatched. The V gene's germline CDR1 is SGHTA and CDR2 FQGNSA. The CDR3 is 14 amino acids. The DNA for the CDR3 is TGTGCCAGCAGCTCGGACAGGTCAGGTTCACCCCTCCACTTT. Residues: CASSSDRSGSPLHF.

The chain carries TRBV7-3 and TRBJ1-1; TRBD1 is a possible D gene (5 bases). The CDR3 runs 15 residues. Germline V CDR1 and CDR2: SGHTA, FQGTGA. V shed 2 bases and J shed 1 base, with 11 bases lying between them. CDR3 region: CASSLGALGNTEAFF. The CDR3 nucleotides are TGTGCCAGCAGCTTAGGGGCACTTGGGAACACTGAAGCTTTCTTT.

In its sample, this clone was seen once. J is TRBJ2-7 and V is TRBV6-5; the D call may be TRBD1 or TRBD2 (5 bases each). V was trimmed by 0 bases and J by 0 bases, leaving 9 bases between them. The CDR3 loop spans 15 amino acids. CDR1 is MNHEY and CDR2 is SVGAGI in the germline V gene. In DNA, the CDR3 is TGTGCCAGCAGTTACTCGGGGGACCTCTCCTACGAGCAGTACTTC. Translated: CASSYSGDLSYEQYF.

This chain uses TRBV28 with TRBJ2-3, with D perhaps matching TRBD2 (6 bases). The V gene's germline CDR1 is MDHEN and CDR2 SYDVKM. The V and J ends lost 5 bases and 2 bases respectively, with 17 bases between them. The CDR3 totals 16 residues. CDR3 DNA sequence: TGTGCCAGCAGTCCGCGCAGGAGGGGATTCACAGATACGCAGTATTTT. Translated: CASSPRRRGFTDTQYF.

This chain uses TRBV7-6 with TRBJ1-6, with 10 bases that match TRBD1. The junction had 3 bases not matched to a gene; V was cut back by 2 bases and J by 5 bases. Looked up from germline, CDR1 is SGHVS and CDR2 is FNYEAQ. The CDR3 spans 16 residues. The CDR3 DNA follows: TGTGCCAGCAGCTTACTGACAGGGGGCGATAATTCACCCCTCCACTTT. Translation gives CASSLLTGGDNSPLHF.

This rearrangement joins TRBV9 to TRBJ1-2, with TRBD1 matching over 8 bases. The trim removed 1 base at V and 2 bases at J, leaving 10 bases unmatched. CDR1 is SGDLS and CDR2 is YYNGEE in the germline V gene. The CDR3 spans 17 residues. The CDR3 DNA is TGTGCCAGCAGCGTAACGGCAGGACAGGGTGGGAACTATGGCTACACCTTC. It encodes CASSVTAGQGGNYGYTF.

The chain joins TRBV29-1 to TRBJ1-6, with D hard to call. The V and J ends lost 6 bases and 3 bases respectively, with 9 bases between them. Germline V lookup: CDR1 SQVTM, CDR2 ANQGSEA. The CDR3 has 13 residues. In nucleotides, the CDR3 is TGCAGCGTGGGGAGCGGCTATAATTCACCCCTCCACTTT. Its translation: CSVGSGYNSPLHF.

The chain recombines TRBV19 with TRBJ1-5, with 9 bases fitting TRBD1. The trim removed 11 bases at V and 5 bases at J, leaving 10 bases unmatched. Germline CDR1 is LNHDA and CDR2 is SQIVND (reference sequence). The CDR3 length is 14 residues. CDR3 loop: CASKKGQGDQPQHF. CDR3 DNA: TGTGCCTCAAAAAAGGGACAGGGAGATCAGCCCCAGCATTTT.

This clone appeared a single time. The chain employs TRBV5-1 and TRBJ2-2, with D possibly TRBD2 on 5 matching bases. Germline V lookup: CDR1 SGHRS, CDR2 YFSETQ. The CDR3 has 14 residues. Trimming took 8 bases from V and 3 from J, leaving 14 bases between them. The CDR3 protein is CASYTVGDTGELFF. The CDR3 DNA reads as TGCGCCAGTTATACGGTCGGGGACACCGGGGAGCTGTTTTTT.

The chain carries TRBV10-3 and TRBJ1-2, with 7 bases identical to TRBD1. Germline values: CDR1 ENHRY, CDR2 SYGVKD. V trimming: 5 bases; J trimming: 6 bases; junction bases outside the gene matches: 6. The CDR3 covers 13 residues. The CDR3 protein is CAISYRGKDGYTF. The CDR3 DNA reads TGTGCCATCAGTTACAGGGGAAAAGATGGCTACACCTTC.

The V call is TRBV6-5, the J call TRBJ2-7, with D unresolved. The length of the CDR3 is 10 residues. V dropped 8 bases and J dropped 1 base, with 3 bases sitting between them. CDR1 is MNHEY and CDR2 is SVGAGI in the germline V gene. The CDR3 loop reads CASGSYEQYF. The DNA for the CDR3 is TGTGCCAGCGGGTCCTACGAGCAGTACTTC.

The J gene is TRBJ2-7, the V gene TRBV6-6; 12 bases agree with TRBD1. Germline CDR1 and CDR2: MNHNY and SVGAGI (reference sequence). This CDR3 is 13 amino acids long. The junction had 1 base not matched to a gene; V was cut back by 4 bases and J by 6 bases. CDR3 nucleotides: TGTGCCAGCAGTTGGGGACAGGGGGCCGAGCAGTACTTC. This codes for CASSWGQGAEQYF.

The V gene is TRBV5-1, the J gene TRBJ1-5; D unclear. Germline V gives CDR1 SGHRS, CDR2 YFSETQ. CDR3 length: 15 amino acids. Deletions cut 4 bases from V and 3 bases from J, with 14 bases between. The CDR3 spells CASSTGWGNNQPQHF. For the CDR3, the DNA is TGCGCCAGCAGCACTGGTTGGGGAAACAATCAGCCCCAGCATTTT. Combining the CDR3 with reference TRBV5-1 and TRBJ1-5 gives the whole variable domain KAGVTQTPRYLIKTRGQQVTLSCSPISGHRSVSWYQQTPGQGLQFLFEYFSETQRNKGNFPGRFSGRQFSNSRSEMNVSTLELGDSALYLCASSTGWGNNQPQHFGDGTRLSIL.

V is TRBV5-5 and J is TRBJ1-4; D might be TRBD1 (6 bases). Germline CDR1 reads SGHKS; CDR2 reads YYEKEE (reference sequence). V was shortened by 4 bases and J by 4 bases, with 11 bases between the two germline ends. This CDR3 spans 14 amino acids. CDR3 residues: CASSRDKGNEKLFF. Written as DNA, the CDR3 is TGTGCCAGCAGCCGGGACAAGGGTAATGAAAAACTGTTTTTT.

This clone is termed medium-sized. The V and J genes are TRBV10-1 and TRBJ2-7; D unresolved. Trimming took off 3 bases at V and 6 bases at J, with 15 bases between the two ends. Germline CDR1 is WNHNN and CDR2 is SYGVQD (reference sequence). There are 14 residues in the CDR3. The CDR3 spells CASSESRGRTEQYF. The CDR3 region has the DNA TGCGCCAGCAGTGAATCGAGAGGCCGGACCGAGCAGTACTTC.